The clone carrying this T cell receptor (beta chain) was seen only once. Its target is unknown. The CDR3 covers 15 residues. Losses at the gene ends were 6 bases for V and 7 bases for J; bases not matched to a gene: 11. The germline V gene has CDR1 MDHEN and CDR2 SYDVKM. Libraries were prepared by immunoSEQ multiplex PCR; TCRdb keeps only in-frame clonotypes and omits some of them. The sample carries approximately 170,000 clones, around 90% recorded once. The data are from a study of T cell responses to AZD1222 COVID-19 vaccine. Study-level findings and limits: Clonal diversity was possibly underestimated, and white British individuals and females predominated among donors. At baseline, seropositivity was found in only 6 or 7 AZD1222 recipients. Repertoires were sampled only after the peak T cell response.

Some second doses came at about 4 weeks and others at about 12 weeks; these were pooled. Sequences were derived from peripheral blood, sampled 28 days after the second AZD1222 dose. The sequence was obtained from an adult who received the AZD1222 COVID-19 vaccine. The chain uses TRBV28 and TRBJ1-2, with 10 positions matching TRBD1. The chain's CDR3 is CASRGTGTGAGGYTF. The CDR3 DNA follows: TGTGCCAGCAGAGGGACCGGGACAGGGGCAGGTGGCTACACCTTC.